Sequencing of this T cell receptor beta chain was carried out in a study of cytomegalovirus exposure and HLA in healthy donors. Trimming left V 5 bases short and J 4 bases short, with 9 bases between. Germline assignment: CDR1 SEHNR and CDR2 FQNEAQ (reference sequence). CDR3 length: 14 residues. Here immunoSEQ multiplex PCR was the method, and the copy in TCRdb shows in-frame clones only, minus some. This sample has 110,000 or so clones, with approximately 95% found just once. The genes are TRBV7-9 and TRBJ1-6, with D tentatively TRBD1 (5 bases). The material sequenced was PBMCs. The receptor's source is a woman between 18 and 29 years old in good health and CMV-seronegative. The DNA for the CDR3 is TGTGCCAGCAGCCCTCCAGGGTATAATTCACCCCTCCACTTT. This sequence encodes CASSPPGYNSPLHF.